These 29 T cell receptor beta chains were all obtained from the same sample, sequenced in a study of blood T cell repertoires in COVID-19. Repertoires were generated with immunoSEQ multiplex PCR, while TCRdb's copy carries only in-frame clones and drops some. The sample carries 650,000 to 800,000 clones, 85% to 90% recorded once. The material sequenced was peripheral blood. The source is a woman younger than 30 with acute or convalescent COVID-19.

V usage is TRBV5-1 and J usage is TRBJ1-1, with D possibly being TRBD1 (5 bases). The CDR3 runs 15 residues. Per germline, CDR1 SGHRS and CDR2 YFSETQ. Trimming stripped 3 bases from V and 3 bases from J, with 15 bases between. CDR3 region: CASSSKPGGDTEAFF. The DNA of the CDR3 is TGCGCCAGCAGCTCGAAGCCCGGGGGGGACACTGAAGCTTTCTTT.

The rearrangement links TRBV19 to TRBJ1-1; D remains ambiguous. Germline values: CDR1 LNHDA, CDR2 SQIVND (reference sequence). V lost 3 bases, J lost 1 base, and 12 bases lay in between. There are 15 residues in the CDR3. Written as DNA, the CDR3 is TGTGCCAGTAGTATGTGGGAGGAGGGGAACACTGAAGCTTTCTTT. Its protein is CASSMWEEGNTEAFF.

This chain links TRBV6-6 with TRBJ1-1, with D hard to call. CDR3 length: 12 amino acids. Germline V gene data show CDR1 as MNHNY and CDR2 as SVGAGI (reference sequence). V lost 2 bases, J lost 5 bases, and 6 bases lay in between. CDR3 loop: CASSYEGTEAFF. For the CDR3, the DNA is TGTGCCAGCAGTTACGAGGGAACTGAAGCTTTCTTT.

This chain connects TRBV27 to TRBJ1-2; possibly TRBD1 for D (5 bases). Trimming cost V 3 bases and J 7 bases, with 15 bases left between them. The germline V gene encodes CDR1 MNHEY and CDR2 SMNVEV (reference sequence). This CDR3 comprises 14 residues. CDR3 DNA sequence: TGTGCCAGCAGTTTGGGCAGGGATGTCGCTGGCTACACCTTC. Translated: CASSLGRDVAGYTF.

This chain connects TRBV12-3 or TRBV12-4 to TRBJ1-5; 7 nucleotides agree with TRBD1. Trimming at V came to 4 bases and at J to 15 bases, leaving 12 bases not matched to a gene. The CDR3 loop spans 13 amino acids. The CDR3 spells CASSYLDRERVHF. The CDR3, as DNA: TGTGCCAGCAGTTACCTTGACAGGGAACGGGTGCATTTT.

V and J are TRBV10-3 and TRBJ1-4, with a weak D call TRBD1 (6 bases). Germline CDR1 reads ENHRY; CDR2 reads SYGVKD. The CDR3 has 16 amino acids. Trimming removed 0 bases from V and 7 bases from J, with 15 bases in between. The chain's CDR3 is CAISESKGQSTEKLFF. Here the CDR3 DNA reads TGTGCCATCAGTGAGTCGAAGGGACAATCTACTGAAAAACTGTTTTTT.

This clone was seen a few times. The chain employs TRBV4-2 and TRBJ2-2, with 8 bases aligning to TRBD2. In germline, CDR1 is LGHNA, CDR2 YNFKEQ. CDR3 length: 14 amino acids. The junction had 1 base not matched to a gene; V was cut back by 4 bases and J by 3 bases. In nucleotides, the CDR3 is TGTGCCAGCAGCCCGGGACTAGACACCGGGGAGCTGTTTTTT. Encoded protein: CASSPGLDTGELFF.

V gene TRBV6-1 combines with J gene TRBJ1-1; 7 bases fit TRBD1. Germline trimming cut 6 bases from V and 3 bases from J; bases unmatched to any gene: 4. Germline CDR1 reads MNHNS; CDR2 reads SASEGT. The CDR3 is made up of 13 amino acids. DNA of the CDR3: TGTGCCAGCAGCGACAGGGAGTACACTGAAGCTTTCTTT. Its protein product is CASSDREYTEAFF.

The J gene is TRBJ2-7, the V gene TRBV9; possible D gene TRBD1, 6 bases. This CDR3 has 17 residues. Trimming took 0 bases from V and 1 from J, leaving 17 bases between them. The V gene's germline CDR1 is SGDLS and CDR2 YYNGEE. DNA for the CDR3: TGTGCCAGCAGCGTAGCTCCTCAGGGTGGGACATCCTACGAGCAGTACTTC. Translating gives CASSVAPQGGTSYEQYF.

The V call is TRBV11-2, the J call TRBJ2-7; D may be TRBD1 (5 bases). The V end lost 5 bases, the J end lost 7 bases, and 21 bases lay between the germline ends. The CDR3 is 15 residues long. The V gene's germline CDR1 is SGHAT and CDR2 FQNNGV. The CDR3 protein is CASSRTRQGSREQYF. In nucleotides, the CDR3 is TGTGCCAGCAGCCGAACCCGTCAGGGTAGCAGGGAGCAGTACTTC.

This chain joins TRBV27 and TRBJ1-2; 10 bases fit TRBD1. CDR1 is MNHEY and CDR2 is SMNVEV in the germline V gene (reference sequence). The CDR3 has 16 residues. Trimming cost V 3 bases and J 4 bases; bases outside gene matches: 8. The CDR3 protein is CASSFWTGGKPYGYTF. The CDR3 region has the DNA TGTGCCAGCAGTTTTTGGACAGGGGGTAAACCCTATGGCTACACCTTC.

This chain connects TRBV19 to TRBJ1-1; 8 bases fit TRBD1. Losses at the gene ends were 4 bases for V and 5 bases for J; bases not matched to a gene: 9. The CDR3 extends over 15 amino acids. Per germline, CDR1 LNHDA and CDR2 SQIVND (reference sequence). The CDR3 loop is CASSTYPTGVTEAFF. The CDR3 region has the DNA TGTGCCAGTAGTACCTACCCGACAGGGGTAACTGAAGCTTTCTTT.

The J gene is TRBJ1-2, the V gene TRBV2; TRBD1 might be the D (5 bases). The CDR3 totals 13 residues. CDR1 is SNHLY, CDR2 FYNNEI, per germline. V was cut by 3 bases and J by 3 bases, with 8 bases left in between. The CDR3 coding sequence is TGTGCCAGCAGTGAGGGGCGCGACTATGGCTACACCTTC. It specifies CASSEGRDYGYTF.

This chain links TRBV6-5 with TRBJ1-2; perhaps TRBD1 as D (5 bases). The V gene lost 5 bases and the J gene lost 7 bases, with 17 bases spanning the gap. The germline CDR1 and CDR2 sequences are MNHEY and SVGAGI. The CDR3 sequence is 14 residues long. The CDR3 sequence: CASSPSSGSGGYTF. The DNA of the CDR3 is TGTGCCAGCAGTCCATCTTCAGGGTCGGGTGGCTACACCTTC.

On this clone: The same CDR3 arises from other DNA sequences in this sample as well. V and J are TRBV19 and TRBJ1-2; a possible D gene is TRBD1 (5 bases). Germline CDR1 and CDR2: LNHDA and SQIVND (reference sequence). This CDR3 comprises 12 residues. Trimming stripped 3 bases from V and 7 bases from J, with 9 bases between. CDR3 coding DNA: TGTGCCAGTAGTATCGTAGACAGTGGCTACACCTTC. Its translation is CASSIVDSGYTF.

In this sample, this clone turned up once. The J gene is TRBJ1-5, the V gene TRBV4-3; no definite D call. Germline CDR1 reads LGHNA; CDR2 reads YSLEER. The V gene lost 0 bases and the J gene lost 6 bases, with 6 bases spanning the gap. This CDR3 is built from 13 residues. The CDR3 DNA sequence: TGCGCCAGCAGCCAAGAGGAGGGTCAGCCCCAGCATTTT. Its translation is CASSQEEGQPQHF.

The DNA of the CDR3 is TGTGCCAGCAGCCCGAGCAAGCCTTCGAACACTGAAGCTTTCTTT. Translation gives CASSPSKPSNTEAFF. The chain is built from TRBV3-1 (or the pseudogene TRBV3-2) and TRBJ1-1; D unclear. Trimming took off 4 bases at V and 1 base at J, with 13 bases between the two ends. The germline V gene has CDR1 LGHDT and CDR2 YNNKEL (reference sequence). This CDR3 contains 15 residues.

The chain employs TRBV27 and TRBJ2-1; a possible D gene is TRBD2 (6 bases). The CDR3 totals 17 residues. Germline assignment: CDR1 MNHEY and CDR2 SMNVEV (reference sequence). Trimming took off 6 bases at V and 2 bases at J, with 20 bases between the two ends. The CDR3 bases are TGTGCCAGCAGGACCGCCGGAGGGGCCGTGACCTACAATGAGCAGTTCTTC. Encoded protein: CASRTAGGAVTYNEQFF.

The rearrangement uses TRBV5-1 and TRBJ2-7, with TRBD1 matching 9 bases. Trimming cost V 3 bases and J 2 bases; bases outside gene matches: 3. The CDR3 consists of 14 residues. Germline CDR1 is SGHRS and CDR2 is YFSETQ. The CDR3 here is CASSSGTGTYEQYF. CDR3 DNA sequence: TGCGCCAGCAGCTCCGGGACAGGGACCTACGAGCAGTACTTC.

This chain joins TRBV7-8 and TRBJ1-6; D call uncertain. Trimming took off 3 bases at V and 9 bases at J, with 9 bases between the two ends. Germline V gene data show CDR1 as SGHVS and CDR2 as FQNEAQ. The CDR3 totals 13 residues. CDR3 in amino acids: CASSLTSGSPLHF. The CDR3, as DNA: TGTGCCAGCAGCTTGACAAGTGGTTCACCCCTCCACTTT.

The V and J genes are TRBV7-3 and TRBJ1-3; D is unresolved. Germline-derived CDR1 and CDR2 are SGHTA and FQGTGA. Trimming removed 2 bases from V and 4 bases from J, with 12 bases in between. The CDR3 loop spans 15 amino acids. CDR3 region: CASSLDSGYGNTIYF. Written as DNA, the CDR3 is TGTGCCAGCAGCTTAGATTCGGGTTACGGAAACACCATATATTTT.

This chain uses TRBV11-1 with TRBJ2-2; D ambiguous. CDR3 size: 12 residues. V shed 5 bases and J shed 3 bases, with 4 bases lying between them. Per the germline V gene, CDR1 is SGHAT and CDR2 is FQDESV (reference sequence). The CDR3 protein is CASSPYTGELFF. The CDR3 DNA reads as TGTGCCAGCAGCCCCTACACCGGGGAGCTGTTTTTT. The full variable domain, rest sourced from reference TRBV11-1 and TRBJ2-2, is EAEVAQSPRYKITEKSQAVAFWCDPISGHATLYWYRQILGQGPELLVQFQDESVVDDSQLPKDRFSAERLKGVDSTLKIQPAELGDSAMYLCASSPYTGELFFGEGSRLTVL.

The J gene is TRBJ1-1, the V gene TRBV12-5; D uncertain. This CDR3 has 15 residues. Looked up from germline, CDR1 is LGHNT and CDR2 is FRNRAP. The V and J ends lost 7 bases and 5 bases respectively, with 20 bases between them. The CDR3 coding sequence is TGTGCTAGTGCCCACAACTCGGCGGGCCGGACTGAAGCTTTCTTT. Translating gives CASAHNSAGRTEAFF.

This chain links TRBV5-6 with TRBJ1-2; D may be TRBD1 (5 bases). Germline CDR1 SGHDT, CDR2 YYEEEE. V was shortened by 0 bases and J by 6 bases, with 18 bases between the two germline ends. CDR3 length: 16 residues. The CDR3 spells CASSLARTWGEDGYTF. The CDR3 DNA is TGTGCCAGCAGCTTGGCCAGGACGTGGGGGGAGGATGGCTACACCTTC.

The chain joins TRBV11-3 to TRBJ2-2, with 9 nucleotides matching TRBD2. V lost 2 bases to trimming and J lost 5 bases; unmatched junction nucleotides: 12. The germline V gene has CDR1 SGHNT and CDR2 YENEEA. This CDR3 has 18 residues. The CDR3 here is CASSLSFGLAGTTGELFF. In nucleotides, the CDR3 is TGTGCCAGCAGCTTAAGTTTCGGGCTAGCGGGGACGACCGGGGAGCTGTTTTTT.

The DNA for the CDR3 is TGCGCCAGCAGCTCCTCGGGGACAGGTATCGGCTACACCTTC. The encoded protein is CASSSSGTGIGYTF. This chain uses TRBV5-1 with TRBJ1-2; the match to TRBD1 covers 8 bases. This CDR3 has 14 residues. Germline V lookup: CDR1 SGHRS, CDR2 YFSETQ. V shed 3 bases, J shed 8 bases, and the junction held 9 bases outside the gene matches.

The CDR3, as DNA: TGTGCCACCAGTGATCTAGCGGGGGGGCGAGCAGATACGCAGTATTTT. It specifies CATSDLAGGRADTQYF. The V call is TRBV24-1, the J call TRBJ2-3; TRBD2 matches 12 bases. The CDR3 sequence is 16 residues long. V lost 3 bases and J lost 4; bases outside the gene matches: 4. CDR1 and CDR2 (germline): KGHDR, SFDVKD.

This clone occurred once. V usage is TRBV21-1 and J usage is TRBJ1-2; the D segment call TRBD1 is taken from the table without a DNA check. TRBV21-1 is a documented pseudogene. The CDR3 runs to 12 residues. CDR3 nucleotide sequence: TGTGCCAGCGTAGGGGGCGTCTATGGCTACACCTTC. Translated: CASVGGVYGYTF.

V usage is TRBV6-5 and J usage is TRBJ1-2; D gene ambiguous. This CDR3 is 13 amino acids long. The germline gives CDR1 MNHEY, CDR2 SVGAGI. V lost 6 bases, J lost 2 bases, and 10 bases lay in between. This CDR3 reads CASSLDKNYGYTF. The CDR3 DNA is TGTGCCAGCAGCCTTGACAAGAACTATGGCTACACCTTC.